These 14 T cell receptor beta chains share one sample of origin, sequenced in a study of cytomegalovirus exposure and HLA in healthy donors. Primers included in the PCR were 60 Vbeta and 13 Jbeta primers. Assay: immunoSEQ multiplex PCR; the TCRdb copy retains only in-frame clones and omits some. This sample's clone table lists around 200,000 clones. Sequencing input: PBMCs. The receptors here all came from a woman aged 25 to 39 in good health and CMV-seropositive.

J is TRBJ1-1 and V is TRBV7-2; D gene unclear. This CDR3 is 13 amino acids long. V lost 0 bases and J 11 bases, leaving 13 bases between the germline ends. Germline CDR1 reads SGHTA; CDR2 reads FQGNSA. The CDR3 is CASSLARPTGAFF. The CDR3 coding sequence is TGTGCCAGCAGCTTAGCGCGGCCAACCGGGGCTTTCTTT.

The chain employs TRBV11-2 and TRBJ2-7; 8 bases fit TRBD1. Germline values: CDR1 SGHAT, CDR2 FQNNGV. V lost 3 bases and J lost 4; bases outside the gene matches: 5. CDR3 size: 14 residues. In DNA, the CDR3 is TGTGCCAGCAGCTTGCCAGGGGGCAGGTACGAGCAGTACTTC. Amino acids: CASSLPGGRYEQYF.

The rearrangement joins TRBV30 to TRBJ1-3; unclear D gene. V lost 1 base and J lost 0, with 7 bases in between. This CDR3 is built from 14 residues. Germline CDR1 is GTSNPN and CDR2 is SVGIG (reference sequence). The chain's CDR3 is CAWSAGSSGNTIYF. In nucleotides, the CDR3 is TGTGCCTGGAGTGCAGGCTCCTCTGGAAACACCATATATTTT.

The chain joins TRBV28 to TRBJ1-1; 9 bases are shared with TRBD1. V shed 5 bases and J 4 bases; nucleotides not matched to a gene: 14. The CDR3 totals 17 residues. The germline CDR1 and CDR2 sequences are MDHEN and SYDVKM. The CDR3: CASSLYLRDRDSTEAFF. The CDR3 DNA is TGTGCCAGCAGTCTCTACCTCCGGGACAGGGACTCCACTGAAGCTTTCTTT. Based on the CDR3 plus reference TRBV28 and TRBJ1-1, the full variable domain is DVKVTQSSRYLVKRTGEKVFLECVQDMDHENMFWYRQDPGLGLRLIYFSYDVKMKEKGDIPEGYSVSREKKERFSLILESASTNQTSMYLCASSLYLRDRDSTEAFFGQGTRLTVV.

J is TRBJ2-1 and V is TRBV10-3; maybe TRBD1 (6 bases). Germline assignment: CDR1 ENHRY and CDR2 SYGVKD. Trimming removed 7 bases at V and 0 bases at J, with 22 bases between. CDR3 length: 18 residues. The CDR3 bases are TGTGCCATCATGGACGGCAGGGGCACTAAAAGCTCCTACAATGAGCAGTTCTTC. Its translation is CAIMDGRGTKSSYNEQFF.

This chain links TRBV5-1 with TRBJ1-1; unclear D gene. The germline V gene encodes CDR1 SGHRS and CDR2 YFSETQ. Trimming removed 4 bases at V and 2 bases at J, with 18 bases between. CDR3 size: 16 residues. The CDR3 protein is CASSPTGSGGNTEAFF. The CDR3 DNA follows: TGCGCCAGCAGCCCGACGGGATCTGGTGGTAACACTGAAGCTTTCTTT. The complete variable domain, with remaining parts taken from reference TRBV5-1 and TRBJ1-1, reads KAGVTQTPRYLIKTRGQQVTLSCSPISGHRSVSWYQQTPGQGLQFLFEYFSETQRNKGNFPGRFSGRQFSNSRSEMNVSTLELGDSALYLCASSPTGSGGNTEAFFGQGTRLTVV.

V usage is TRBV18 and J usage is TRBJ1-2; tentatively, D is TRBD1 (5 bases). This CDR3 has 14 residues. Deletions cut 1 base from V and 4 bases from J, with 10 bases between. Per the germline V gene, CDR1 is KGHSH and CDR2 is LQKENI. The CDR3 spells CASSPLGQAYGYTF. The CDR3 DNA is TGTGCCAGCTCACCACTGGGGCAGGCCTATGGCTACACCTTC.

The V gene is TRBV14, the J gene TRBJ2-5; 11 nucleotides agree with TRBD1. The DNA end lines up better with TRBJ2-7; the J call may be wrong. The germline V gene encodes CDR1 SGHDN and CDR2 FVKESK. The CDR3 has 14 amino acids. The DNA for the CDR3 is TGTGCCAGCAGCTACGGACAGGGGGCTTACGAGCAGTACTTC. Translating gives CASSYGQGAYEQYF.

CDR3 sequence reads: CATLQGLEAFF. CDR3 DNA sequence: TGTGCCACCCTCCAGGGACTTGAAGCTTTCTTT. The J gene is TRBJ1-1, the V gene TRBV6-1; D might be TRBD1 (5 bases). There are 11 residues in the CDR3. With 10 bases removed from V and 7 bases from J, the gap between germline ends came to 13 bases. Germline V gives CDR1 MNHNS, CDR2 SASEGT.

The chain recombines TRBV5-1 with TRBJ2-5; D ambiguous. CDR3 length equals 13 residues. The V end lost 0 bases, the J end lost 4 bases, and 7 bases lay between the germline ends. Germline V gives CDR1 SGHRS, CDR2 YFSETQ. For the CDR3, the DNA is TGCGCCAGCAGCTTGGTGGGCAGAGAGACCCAGTACTTC. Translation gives CASSLVGRETQYF.

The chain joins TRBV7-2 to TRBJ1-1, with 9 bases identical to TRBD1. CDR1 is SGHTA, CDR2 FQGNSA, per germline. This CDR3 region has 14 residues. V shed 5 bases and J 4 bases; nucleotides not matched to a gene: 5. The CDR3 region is CASSLGQGSTEAFF. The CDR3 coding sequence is TGTGCCAGCAGCCTGGGACAGGGAAGCACTGAAGCTTTCTTT. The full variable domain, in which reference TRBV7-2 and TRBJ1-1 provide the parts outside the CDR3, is GAGVSQSPSNKVTEKGKDVELRCDPISGHTALYWYRQSLGQGLEFLIYFQGNSAPDKSGLPSDRFSAERTGGSVSTLTIQRTQQEDSAVYLCASSLGQGSTEAFFGQGTRLTVV.

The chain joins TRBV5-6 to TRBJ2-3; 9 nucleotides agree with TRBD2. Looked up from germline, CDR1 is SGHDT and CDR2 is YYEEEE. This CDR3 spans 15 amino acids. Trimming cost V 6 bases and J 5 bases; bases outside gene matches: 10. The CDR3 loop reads CASTPVAGGQDTQYF. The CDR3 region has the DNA TGTGCCAGCACCCCCGTCGCGGGGGGGCAAGATACGCAGTATTTT.

The CDR3 nucleotides read TGTGCCAGCAATCTAGCGGGCCCCTTCTACAATGAGCAGTTCTTC. This codes for CASNLAGPFYNEQFF. J is TRBJ2-1 and V is TRBV6-1, with TRBD2 identical over 8 bases. The CDR3 loop spans 15 amino acids. Germline lookup yields CDR1 MNHNS and CDR2 SASEGT. The J segment lost 3 bases and the V segment lost 7 bases, leaving 8 bases of the junction unmatched.

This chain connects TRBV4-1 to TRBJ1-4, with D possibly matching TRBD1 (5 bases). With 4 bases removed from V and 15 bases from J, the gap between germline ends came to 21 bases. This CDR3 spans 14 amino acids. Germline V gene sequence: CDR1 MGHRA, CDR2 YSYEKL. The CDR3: CASSPDSHRGRVFF. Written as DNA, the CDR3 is TGCGCCAGCAGCCCTGACAGCCACCGAGGAAGGGTGTTTTTT.